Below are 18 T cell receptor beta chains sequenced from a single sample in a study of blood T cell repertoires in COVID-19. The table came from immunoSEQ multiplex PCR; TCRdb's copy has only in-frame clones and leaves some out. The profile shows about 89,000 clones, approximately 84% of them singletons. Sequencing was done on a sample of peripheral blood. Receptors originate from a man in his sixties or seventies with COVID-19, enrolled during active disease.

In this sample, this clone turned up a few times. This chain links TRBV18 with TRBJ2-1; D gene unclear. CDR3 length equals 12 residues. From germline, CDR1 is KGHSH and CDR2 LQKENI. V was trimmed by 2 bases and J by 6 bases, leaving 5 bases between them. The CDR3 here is CASSPTGNEQFF. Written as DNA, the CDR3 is TGTGCCAGCTCACCAACCGGCAATGAGCAGTTCTTC. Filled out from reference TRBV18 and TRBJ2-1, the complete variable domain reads NAGVMQNPRHLVRRRGQEARLRCSPMKGHSHVYWYRQLPEEGLKFMVYLQKENIIDESGMPKERFSAEFPKEGPSILRIQQVVRGDSAAYFCASSPTGNEQFFGPGTRLTVL.

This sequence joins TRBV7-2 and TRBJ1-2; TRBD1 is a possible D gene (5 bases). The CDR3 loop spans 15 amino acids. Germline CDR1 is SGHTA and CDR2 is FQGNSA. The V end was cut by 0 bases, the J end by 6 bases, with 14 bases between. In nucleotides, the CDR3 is TGTGCCAGCAGCTTAGCGAACGGGGGACTAGATGGCTACACCTTC. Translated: CASSLANGGLDGYTF. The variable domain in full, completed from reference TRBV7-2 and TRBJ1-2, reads GAGVSQSPSNKVTEKGKDVELRCDPISGHTALYWYRQSLGQGLEFLIYFQGNSAPDKSGLPSDRFSAERTGGSVSTLTIQRTQQEDSAVYLCASSLANGGLDGYTFGSGTRLTVV.

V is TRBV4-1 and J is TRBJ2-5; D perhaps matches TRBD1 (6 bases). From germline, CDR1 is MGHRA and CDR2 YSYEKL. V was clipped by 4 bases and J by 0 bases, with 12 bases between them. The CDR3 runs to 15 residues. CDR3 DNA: TGCGCCAGCAGCCTAACCGGGACACACCAAGAGACCCAGTACTTC. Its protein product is CASSLTGTHQETQYF.

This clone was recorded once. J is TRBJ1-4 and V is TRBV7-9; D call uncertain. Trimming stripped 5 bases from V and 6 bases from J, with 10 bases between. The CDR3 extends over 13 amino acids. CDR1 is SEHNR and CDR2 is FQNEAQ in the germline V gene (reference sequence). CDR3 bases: TGTGCCAGCAGCCCCCCGGTGGATGAAAAACTGTTTTTT. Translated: CASSPPVDEKLFF.

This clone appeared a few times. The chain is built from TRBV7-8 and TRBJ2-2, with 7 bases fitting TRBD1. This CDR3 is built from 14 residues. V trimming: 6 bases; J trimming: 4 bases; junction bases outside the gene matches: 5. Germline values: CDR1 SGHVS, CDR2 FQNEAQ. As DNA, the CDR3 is TGTGCCAGCAGACGGGACAGTGGCACCGGGGAGCTGTTTTTT. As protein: CASRRDSGTGELFF.

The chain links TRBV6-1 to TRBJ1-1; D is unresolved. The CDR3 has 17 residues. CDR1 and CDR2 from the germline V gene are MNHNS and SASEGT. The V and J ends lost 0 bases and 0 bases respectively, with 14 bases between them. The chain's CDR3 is CASSEAGPGFLNTEAFF. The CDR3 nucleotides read TGTGCCAGCAGTGAAGCGGGTCCCGGGTTCTTGAACACTGAAGCTTTCTTT.

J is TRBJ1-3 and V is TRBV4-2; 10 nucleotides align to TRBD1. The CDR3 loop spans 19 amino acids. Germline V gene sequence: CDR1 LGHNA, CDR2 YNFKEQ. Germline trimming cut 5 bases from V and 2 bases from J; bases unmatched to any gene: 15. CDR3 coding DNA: TGTGCCAGCAGCTTAGGGCGGGACAGGGGTCTTGGAGCTGGAAACACCATATATTTT. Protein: CASSLGRDRGLGAGNTIYF.

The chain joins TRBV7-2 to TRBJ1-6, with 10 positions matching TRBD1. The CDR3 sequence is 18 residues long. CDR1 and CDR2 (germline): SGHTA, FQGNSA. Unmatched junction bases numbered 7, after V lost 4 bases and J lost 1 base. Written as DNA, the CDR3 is TGTGCCAGCAGCTCGAACGGACAGGGGGTTTCCTATAATTCACCCCTCCACTTT. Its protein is CASSSNGQGVSYNSPLHF.

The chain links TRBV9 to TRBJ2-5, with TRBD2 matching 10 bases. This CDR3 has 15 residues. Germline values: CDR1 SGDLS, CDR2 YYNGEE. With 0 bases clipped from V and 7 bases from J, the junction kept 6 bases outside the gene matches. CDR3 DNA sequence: TGTGCCAGCAGCGTAGGGGGGACTAGCGATTCGACCCAGTACTTC. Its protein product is CASSVGGTSDSTQYF.

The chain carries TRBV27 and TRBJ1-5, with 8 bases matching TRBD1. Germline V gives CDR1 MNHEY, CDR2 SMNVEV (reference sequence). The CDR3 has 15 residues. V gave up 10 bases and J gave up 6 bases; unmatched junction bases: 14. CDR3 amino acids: CATGQGNARGQPQHF. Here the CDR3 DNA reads TGTGCCACCGGACAGGGAAATGCTAGGGGTCAGCCCCAGCATTTT.

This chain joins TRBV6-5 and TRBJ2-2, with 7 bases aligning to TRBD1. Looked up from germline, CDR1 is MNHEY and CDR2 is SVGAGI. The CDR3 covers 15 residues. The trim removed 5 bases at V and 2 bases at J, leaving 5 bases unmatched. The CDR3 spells CASSRQGLNTGELFF. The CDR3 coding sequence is TGTGCCAGCAGTCGACAGGGTCTTAACACCGGGGAGCTGTTTTTT.

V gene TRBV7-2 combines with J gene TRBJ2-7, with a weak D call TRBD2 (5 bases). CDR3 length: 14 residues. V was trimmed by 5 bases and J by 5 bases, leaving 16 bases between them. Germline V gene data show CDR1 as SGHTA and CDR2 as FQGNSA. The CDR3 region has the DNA TGTGCCAGCAGCCTCCGGGCTGCGGGTAACGAGCAGTACTTC. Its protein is CASSLRAAGNEQYF. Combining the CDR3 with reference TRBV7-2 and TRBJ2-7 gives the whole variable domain GAGVSQSPSNKVTEKGKDVELRCDPISGHTALYWYRQSLGQGLEFLIYFQGNSAPDKSGLPSDRFSAERTGGSVSTLTIQRTQQEDSAVYLCASSLRAAGNEQYFGPGTRLTVT.

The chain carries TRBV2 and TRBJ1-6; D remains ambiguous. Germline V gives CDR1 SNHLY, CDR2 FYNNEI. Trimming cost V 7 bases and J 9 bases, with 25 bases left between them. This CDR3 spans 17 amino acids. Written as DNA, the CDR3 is TGTGCCAGCAACCGAGACGCGGGGTTTGAGGGTGTTTCACCCCTCCACTTT. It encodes CASNRDAGFEGVSPLHF. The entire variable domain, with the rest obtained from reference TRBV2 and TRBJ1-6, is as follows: EPEVTQTPSHQVTQMGQEVILRCVPISNHLYFYWYRQILGQKVEFLVSFYNNEISEKSEIFDDQFSVERPDGSNFTLKIRSTKLEDSAMYFCASNRDAGFEGVSPLHFGNGTRLTVT.

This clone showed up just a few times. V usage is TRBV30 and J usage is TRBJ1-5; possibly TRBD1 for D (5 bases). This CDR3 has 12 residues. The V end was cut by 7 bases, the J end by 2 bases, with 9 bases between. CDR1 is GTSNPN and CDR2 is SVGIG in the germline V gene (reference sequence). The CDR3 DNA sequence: TGTGCCTTCAGGGAGGGCAATCAGCCCCAGCATTTT. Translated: CAFREGNQPQHF.

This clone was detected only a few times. CDR3 region: CASSQGAGTGPYNEQFF. The CDR3 DNA sequence: TGCGCCAGCAGCCAAGGAGCCGGGACAGGGCCTTACAATGAGCAGTTCTTC. This sequence joins TRBV4-1 and TRBJ2-1, with TRBD1 matching over 9 bases. The trim removed 1 base at V and 4 bases at J, leaving 8 bases unmatched. The CDR3 sequence is 17 residues long. Germline CDR1 and CDR2: MGHRA and YSYEKL.

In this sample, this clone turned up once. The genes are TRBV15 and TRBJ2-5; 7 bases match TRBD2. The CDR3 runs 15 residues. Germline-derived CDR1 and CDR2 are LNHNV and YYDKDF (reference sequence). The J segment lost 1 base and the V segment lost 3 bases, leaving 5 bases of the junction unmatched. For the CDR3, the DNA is TGTGCCACCAGCAGCTGGGGGGGGTTCCAAGAGACCCAGTACTTC. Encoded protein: CATSSWGGFQETQYF.

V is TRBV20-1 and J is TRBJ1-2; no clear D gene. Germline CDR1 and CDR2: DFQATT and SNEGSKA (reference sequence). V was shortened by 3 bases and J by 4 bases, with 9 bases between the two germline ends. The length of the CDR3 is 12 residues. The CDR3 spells CSASREGYGYTF. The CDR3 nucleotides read TGCAGTGCTAGTCGGGAAGGCTATGGCTACACCTTC.

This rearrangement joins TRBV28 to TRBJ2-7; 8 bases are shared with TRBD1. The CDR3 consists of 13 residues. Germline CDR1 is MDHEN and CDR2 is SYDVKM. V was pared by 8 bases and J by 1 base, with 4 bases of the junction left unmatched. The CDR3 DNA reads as TGTGCCAGCGGCCGGACAGGGTCCTACGAGCAGTACTTC. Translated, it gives CASGRTGSYEQYF.